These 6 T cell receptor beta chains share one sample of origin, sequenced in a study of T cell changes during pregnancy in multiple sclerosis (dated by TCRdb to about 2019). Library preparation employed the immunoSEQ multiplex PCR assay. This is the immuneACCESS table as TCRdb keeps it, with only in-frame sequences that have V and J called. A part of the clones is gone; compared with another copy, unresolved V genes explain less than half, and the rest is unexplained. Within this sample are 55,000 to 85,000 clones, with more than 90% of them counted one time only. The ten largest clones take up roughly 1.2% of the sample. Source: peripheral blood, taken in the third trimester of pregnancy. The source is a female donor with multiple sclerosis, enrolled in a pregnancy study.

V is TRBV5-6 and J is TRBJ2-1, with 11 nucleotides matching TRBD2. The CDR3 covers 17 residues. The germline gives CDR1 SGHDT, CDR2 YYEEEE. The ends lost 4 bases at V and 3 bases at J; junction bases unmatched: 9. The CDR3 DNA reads TGTGCCAGCAGCCGCCCGGGACTAGCGGAGAACTACAATGAGCAGTTCTTC. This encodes CASSRPGLAENYNEQFF.

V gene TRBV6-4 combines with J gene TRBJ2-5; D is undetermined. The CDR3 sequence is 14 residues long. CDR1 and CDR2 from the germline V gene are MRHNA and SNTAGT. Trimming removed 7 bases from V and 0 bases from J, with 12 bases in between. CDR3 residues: CASNCLSYQETQYF. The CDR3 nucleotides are TGTGCCAGCAATTGTCTCTCCTACCAAGAGACCCAGTACTTC.

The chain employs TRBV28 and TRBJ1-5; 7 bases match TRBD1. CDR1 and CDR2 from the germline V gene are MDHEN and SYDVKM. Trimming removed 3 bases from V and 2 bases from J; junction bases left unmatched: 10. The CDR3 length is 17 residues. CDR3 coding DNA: TGTGCCAGCAGTTTCATGACAGGGCCAGGGGGCAATCAGCCCCAGCATTTT. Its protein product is CASSFMTGPGGNQPQHF.

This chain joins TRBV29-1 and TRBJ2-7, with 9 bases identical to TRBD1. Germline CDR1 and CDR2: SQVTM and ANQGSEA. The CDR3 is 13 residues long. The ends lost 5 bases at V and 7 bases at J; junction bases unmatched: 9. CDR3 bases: TGCAGCGTTCTGGGACAGGGACGAAATGAGCAGTACTTC. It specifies CSVLGQGRNEQYF.

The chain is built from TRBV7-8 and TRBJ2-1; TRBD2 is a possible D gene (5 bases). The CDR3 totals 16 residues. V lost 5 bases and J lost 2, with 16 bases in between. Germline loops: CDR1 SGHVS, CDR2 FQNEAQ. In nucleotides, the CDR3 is TGTGCCAGCAGCCCGACGGGCGGGTTGGCCTACAATGAGCAGTTCTTC. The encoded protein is CASSPTGGLAYNEQFF.

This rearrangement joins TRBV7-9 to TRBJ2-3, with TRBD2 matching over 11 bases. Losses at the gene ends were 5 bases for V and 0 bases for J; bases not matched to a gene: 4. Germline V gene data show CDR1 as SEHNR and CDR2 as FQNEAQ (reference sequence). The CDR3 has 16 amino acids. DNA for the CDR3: TGTGCCAGCAGCCCATGGACTAGCGGGAGCACAGATACGCAGTATTTT. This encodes CASSPWTSGSTDTQYF.